This T cell receptor beta chain is drawn from a study of blood T cell repertoires in COVID-19 (dated by TCRdb to the early 2020s). As for the study more broadly: Samples from collaborators originated in the United States, Italy and Spain and spanned both the acute and convalescent phases of COVID-19. The material from the prospective study consisted of cDNA or gDNA derived from T cells, B-cell-depleted T cells, or PBMCs. The sample metadata nearly always contained a de-identified subject ID, COVID-19 status, age in years and sex. The samples were drawn from two sources: the first 160 participants of the ongoing ImmuneRACE study, and some 1,300 subjects contributed by 6 global collaborators. Where available, HLA class I and class II types were obtained from metadata supplied by the sample provider rather than from assay-based typing. The repertoires were made available in a free public database intended to serve as a resource for research on the immune response to SARS-CoV-2. Deeply sampled blood TCRbeta repertoires from subjects exposed to, actively infected with, or recovered from COVID-19 were included in the dataset. Results and caveats for the whole study, not just this receptor: Clinical and demographic metadata were provided uncurated, with the amount varying by source and participant.

TCRbeta CDR3 regions were amplified from genomic DNA using the immunoSEQ Assay, a bias-controlled multiplex PCR. The authors' analysis ran thus. The number of nucleated cells in each sample was estimated by amplification of reference gene primers within the assay. To quantify the absolute abundance of each unique TCRbeta CDR3 rearrangement, sequence reads were collapsed and filtered. For each sample, productive Simpson clonality was calculated as the square root of Simpson's diversity index over productive rearrangements. In its TCRdb copy, this immuneACCESS table keeps in-frame sequences only and misses some clones. Where compared with another copy, unresolved V genes explain less than half of these, and the others have no known cause. V and J calls and clone size are those listed in that table; D and trimming were worked out from the DNA. The sample table lists 120,000 to 150,000 clones, about nine tenths of them with a count of one. The top ten clones comprise around 40% of the sample.

This clone has just a few counts. Its recognized antigen is unknown. One base away there is no much larger clone; base qualities are not given. Samples from volunteer blood donors who had recovered from COVID-19 were contributed by a second Seattle source. Each collaborating institution followed its own protocols to collect whole blood in K2EDTA tubes. For TCRbeta analysis, collaborator samples were shipped as frozen whole blood, as isolated PBMCs, or as DNA extracted from either sample type. The receptor was isolated from a man aged 50 to 60 who had recovered from COVID-19. Specimen: peripheral blood.

In nucleotide form, the sequence is TGCGCCAGCAGCCAAACGACTAGCGGGGGCTACGAGCAGTACTTC. The translation is CASSQTTSGGYEQYF. The chain employs TRBV4-1 and TRBJ2-7, with 12 central nucleotides matching TRBD2. Measured from the cysteine to the phenylalanine, the CDR3 is 15 residues long. The entry retains the CDR3 DNA only, 45 bases that are in frame from base 1. V and J are trimmed by 2 bases and 3 bases, and the gene matches miss 2 bases of the junction. CDR1 is given as MGHRA and CDR2 as YSYEKL, both from the germline V gene.